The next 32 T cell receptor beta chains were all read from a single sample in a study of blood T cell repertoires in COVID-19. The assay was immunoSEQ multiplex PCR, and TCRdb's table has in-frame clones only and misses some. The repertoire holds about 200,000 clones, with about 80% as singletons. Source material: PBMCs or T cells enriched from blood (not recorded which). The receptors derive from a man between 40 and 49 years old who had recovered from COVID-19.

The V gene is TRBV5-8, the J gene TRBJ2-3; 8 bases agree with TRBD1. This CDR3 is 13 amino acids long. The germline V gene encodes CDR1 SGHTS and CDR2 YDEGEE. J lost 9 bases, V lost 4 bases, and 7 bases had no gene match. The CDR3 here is CASSLGQGVTQYF. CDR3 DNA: TGTGCCAGCAGCCTCGGACAGGGTGTGACGCAGTATTTT.

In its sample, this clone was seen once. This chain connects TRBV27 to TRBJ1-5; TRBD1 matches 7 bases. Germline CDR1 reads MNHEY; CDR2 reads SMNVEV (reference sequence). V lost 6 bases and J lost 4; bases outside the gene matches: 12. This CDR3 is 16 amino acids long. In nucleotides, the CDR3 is TGTGCCAGCAGCCGACCGGGGACAGAAACAAATCAGCCCCAGCATTTT. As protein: CASSRPGTETNQPQHF.

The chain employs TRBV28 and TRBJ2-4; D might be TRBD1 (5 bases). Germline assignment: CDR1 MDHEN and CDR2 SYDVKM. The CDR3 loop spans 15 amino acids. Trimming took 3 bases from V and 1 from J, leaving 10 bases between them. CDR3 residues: CASSLWGEAKNIQYF. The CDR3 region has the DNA TGTGCCAGCAGTTTGTGGGGCGAGGCCAAAAACATTCAGTACTTC.

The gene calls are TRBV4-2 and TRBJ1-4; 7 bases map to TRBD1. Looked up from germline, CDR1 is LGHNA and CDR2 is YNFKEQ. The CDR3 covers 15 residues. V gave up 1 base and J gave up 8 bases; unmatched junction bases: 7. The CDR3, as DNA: TGTGCCAGCAGCCAAGGTGACAGGGATGGCGAAAAACTGTTTTTT. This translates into CASSQGDRDGEKLFF.

This chain's CDR3 is CASSLFGQGNTGELFF. Here the CDR3 DNA reads TGTGCCAGCAGTTTATTCGGACAGGGCAACACCGGGGAGCTGTTTTTT. The chain has TRBV28 and TRBJ2-2; 8 bases agree with TRBD1. The junction had 3 bases not matched to a gene; V was cut back by 1 base and J by 2 bases. The germline V gene has CDR1 MDHEN and CDR2 SYDVKM. The CDR3 has 16 amino acids.

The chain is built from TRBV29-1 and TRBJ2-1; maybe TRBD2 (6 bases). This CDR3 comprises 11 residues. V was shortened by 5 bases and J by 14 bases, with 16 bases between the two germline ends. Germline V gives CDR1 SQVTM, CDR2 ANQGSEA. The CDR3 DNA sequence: TGCAGCGTTAGGCGGGGCGAATCTAAGTTCTTC. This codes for CSVRRGESKFF.

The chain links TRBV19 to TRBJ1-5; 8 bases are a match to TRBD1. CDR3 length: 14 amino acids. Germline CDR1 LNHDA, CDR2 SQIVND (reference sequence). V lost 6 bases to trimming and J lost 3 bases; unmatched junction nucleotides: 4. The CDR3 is CASSSTGVNQPQHF. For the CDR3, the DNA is TGTGCCAGTAGCTCGACAGGGGTCAATCAGCCCCAGCATTTT.

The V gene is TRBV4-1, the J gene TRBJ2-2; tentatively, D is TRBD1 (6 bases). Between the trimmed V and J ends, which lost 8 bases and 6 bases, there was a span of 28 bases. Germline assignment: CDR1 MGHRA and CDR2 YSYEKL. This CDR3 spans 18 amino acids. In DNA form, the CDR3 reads TGCGCCAGCGCAGTGGGGTGGGGGCCCATGGGCGGAGCCGGGGAGCTGTTTTTT. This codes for CASAVGWGPMGGAGELFF.

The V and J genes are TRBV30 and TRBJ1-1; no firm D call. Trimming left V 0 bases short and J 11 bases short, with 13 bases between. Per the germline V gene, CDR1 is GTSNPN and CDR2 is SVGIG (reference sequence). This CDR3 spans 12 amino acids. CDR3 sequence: CAWSVEGGDAFF. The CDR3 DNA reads TGTGCCTGGAGTGTAGAGGGCGGCGATGCTTTCTTT.

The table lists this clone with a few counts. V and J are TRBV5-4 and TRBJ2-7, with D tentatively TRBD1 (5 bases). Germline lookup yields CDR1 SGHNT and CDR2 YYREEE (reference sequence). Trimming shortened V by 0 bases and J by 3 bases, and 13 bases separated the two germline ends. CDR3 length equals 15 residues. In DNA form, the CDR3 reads TGTGCCAGCAGCTTGGGTCCGGAAGGGGACTACGAGCAGTACTTC. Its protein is CASSLGPEGDYEQYF.

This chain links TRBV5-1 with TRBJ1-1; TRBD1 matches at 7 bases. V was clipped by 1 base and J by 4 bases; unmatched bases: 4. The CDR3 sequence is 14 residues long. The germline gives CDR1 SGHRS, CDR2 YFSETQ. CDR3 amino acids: CASSLRDRLTEAFF. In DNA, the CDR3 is TGCGCCAGCAGCTTGCGGGACAGACTCACTGAAGCTTTCTTT.

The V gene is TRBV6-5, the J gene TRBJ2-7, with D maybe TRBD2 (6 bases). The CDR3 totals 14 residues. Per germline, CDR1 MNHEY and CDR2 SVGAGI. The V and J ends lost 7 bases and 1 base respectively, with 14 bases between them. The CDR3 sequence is CASTPGRGSYEQYF. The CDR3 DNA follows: TGTGCCAGCACTCCGGGACGGGGGTCCTACGAGCAGTACTTC.

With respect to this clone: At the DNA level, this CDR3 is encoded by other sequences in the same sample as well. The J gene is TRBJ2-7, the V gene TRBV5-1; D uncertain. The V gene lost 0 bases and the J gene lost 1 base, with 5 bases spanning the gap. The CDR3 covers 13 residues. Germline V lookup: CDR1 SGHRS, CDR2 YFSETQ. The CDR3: CASSLAGSYEQYF. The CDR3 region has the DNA TGCGCCAGCAGCTTGGCCGGGTCCTACGAGCAGTACTTC.

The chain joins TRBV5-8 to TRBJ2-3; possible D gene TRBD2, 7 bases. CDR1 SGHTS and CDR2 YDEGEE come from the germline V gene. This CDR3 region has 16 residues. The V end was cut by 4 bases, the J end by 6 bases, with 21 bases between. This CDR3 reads CASSRQATSFSDTQYF. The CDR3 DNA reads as TGTGCCAGCAGCAGACAGGCGACTAGCTTTTCTGATACGCAGTATTTT.

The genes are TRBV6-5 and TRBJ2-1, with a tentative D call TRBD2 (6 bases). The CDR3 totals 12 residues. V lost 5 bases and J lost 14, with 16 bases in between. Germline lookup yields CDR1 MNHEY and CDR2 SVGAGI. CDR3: CASSPQAGTEFF. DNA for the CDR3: TGTGCCAGCAGTCCCCAGGCGGGAACGGAGTTCTTC.

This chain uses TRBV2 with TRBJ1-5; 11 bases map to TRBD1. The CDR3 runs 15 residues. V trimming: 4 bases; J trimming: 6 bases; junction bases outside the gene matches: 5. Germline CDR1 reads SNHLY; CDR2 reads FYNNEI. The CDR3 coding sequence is TGTGCCAGCAGTGGCTGGGGACAGGGGGGTCAGCCCCAGCATTTT. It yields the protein CASSGWGQGGQPQHF.

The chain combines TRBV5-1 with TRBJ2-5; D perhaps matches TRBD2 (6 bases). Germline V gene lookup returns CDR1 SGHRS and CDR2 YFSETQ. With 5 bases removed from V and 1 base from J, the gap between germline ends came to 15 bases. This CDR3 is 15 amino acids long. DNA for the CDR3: TGCGCCAGCAGAGACTTCTGGCGGGGCCAAGAGACCCAGTACTTC. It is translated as CASRDFWRGQETQYF.

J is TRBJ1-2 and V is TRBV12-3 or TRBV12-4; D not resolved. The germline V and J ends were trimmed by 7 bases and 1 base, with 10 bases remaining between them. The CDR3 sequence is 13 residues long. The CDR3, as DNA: TGTGCCAGCACCCAACCGGGTAACTATGGCTACACCTTC. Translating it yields CASTQPGNYGYTF.

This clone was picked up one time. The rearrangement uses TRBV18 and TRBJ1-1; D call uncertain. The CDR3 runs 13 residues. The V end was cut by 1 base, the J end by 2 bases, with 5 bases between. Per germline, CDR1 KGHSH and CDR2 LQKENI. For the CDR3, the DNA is TGTGCCAGCTCACCACAGCTAAACACTGAAGCTTTCTTT. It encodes CASSPQLNTEAFF.

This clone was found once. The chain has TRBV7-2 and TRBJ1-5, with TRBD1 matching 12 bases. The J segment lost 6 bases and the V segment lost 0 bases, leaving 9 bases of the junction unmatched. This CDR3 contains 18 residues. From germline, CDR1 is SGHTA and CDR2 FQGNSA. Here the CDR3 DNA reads TGTGCCAGCAGCTTAGCTGGTGCGGGACAGGGGGCGGTTCAGCCCCAGCATTTT. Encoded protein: CASSLAGAGQGAVQPQHF.

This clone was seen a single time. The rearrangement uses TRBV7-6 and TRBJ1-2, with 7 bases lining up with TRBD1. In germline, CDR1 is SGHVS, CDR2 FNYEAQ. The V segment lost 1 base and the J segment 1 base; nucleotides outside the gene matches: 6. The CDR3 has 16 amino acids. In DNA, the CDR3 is TGTGCCAGCAGCTTAGGCACAGGGGCTCATAACTATGGCTACACCTTC. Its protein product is CASSLGTGAHNYGYTF. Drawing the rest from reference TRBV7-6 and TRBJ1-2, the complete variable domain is GAGVSQSPRYKVTKRGQDVALRCDPISGHVSLYWYRQALGQGPEFLTYFNYEAQQDKSGLPNDRFSAERPEGSISTLTIQRTEQRDSAMYRCASSLGTGAHNYGYTFGSGTRLTVV.

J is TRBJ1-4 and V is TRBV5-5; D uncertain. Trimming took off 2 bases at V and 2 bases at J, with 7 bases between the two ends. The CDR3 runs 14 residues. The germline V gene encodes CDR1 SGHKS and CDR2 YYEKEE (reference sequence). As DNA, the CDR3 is TGTGCCAGCAGCTTCCAGGCCACTAATGAAAAACTGTTTTTT. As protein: CASSFQATNEKLFF.

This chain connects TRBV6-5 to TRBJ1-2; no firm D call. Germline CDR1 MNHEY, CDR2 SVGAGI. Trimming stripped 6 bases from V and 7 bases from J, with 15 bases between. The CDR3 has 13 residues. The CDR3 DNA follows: TGTGCCAGCAGAAGGGAGGTAAACGCTGGCTACACCTTC. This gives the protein CASRREVNAGYTF.

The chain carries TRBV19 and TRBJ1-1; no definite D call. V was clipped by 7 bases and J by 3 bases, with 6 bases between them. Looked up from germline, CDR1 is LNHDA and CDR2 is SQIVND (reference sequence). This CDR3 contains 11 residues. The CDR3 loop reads CASKEDTEAFF. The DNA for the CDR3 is TGTGCCAGTAAGGAGGACACTGAAGCTTTCTTT.

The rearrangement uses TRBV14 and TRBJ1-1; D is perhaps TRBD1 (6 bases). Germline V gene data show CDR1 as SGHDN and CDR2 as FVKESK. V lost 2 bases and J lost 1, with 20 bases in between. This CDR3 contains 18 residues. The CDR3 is CASSQIQVGGRRNTEAFF. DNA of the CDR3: TGTGCCAGCAGCCAAATTCAGGTAGGGGGACGTCGGAACACTGAAGCTTTCTTT. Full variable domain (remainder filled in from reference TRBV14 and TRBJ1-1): EAGVTQFPSHSVIEKGQTVTLRCDPISGHDNLYWYRRVMGKEIKFLLHFVKESKQDESGMPNNRFLAERTGGTYSTLKVQPAELEDSGVYFCASSQIQVGGRRNTEAFFGQGTRLTVV.

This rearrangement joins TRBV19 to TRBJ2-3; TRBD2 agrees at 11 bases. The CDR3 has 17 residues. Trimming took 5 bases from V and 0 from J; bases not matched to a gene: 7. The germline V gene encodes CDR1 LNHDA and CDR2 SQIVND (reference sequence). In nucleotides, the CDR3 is TGTGCCAGTAGTGGCGGACTAGCGGGTGCTAGCACAGATACGCAGTATTTT. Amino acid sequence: CASSGGLAGASTDTQYF. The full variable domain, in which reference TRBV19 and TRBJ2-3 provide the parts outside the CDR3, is DGGITQSPKYLFRKEGQNVTLSCEQNLNHDAMYWYRQDPGQGLRLIYYSQIVNDFQKGDIAEGYSVSREKKESFPLTVTSAQKNPTAFYLCASSGGLAGASTDTQYFGPGTRLTVL.

The CDR3 loop reads CASSPRGTDSYGYTF. The CDR3 nucleotides are TGTGCCAGCTCACCTCGAGGGACAGACTCCTATGGCTACACCTTC. The V and J genes are TRBV18 and TRBJ1-2; 7 bases line up with TRBD1. The V segment lost 3 bases and the J segment 4 bases; nucleotides outside the gene matches: 8. The CDR3 length is 15 residues. Germline CDR1 and CDR2: KGHSH and LQKENI.

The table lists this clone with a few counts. The CDR3 coding sequence is TGTGCCAGTAGTATAAGGACAGGTCGGGCAGATACGCAGTATTTT. Protein: CASSIRTGRADTQYF. V is TRBV19 and J is TRBJ2-3; 7 nucleotides agree with TRBD1. The length of the CDR3 is 15 residues. The V gene's germline CDR1 is LNHDA and CDR2 SQIVND (reference sequence). Germline trimming cut 2 bases from V and 4 bases from J; bases unmatched to any gene: 6.

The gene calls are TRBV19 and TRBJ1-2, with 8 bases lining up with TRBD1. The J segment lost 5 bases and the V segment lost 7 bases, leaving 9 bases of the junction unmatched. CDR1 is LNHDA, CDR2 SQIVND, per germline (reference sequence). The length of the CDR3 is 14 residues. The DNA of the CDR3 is TGTGCCAGTAATACCGGGACAGGTAGTTATGGCTACACCTTC. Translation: CASNTGTGSYGYTF.

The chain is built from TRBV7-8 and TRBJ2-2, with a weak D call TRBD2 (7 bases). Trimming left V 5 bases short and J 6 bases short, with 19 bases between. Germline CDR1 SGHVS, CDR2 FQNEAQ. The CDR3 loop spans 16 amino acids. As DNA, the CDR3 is TGTGCCAGCAGCCCGGGGTATCGGGGGGCCTCCGGGGAGCTGTTTTTT. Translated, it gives CASSPGYRGASGELFF.

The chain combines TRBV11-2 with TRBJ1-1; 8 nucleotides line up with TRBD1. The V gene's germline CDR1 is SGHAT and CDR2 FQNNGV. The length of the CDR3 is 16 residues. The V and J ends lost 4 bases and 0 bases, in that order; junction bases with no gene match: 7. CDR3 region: CASSSGWTGMNTEAFF. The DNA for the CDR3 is TGTGCCAGCAGCTCCGGCTGGACAGGGATGAACACTGAAGCTTTCTTT.

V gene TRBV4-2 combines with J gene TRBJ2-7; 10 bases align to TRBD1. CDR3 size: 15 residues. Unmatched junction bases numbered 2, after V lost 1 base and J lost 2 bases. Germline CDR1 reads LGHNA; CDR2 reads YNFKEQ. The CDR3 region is CASSQATGGTYEQYF. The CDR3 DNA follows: TGTGCCAGCAGCCAAGCGACAGGGGGCACCTACGAGCAGTACTTC.